This T cell receptor beta chain came from a study of shared clonotypes between healthy human individuals (TCRdb year 2020). Study-wide context: The cohort included a few men and a couple of women between 18 and 49 years of age. For each donor, CD4 naive and CD4 memory were each run on three plates, CD8 naive on two plates, and CD8 memory on one plate. Blood TCR repertoires of 5 or 6 healthy adults were deeply sequenced to estimate repertoire size and the extent of clonotype sharing between individuals. Different laboratories and diverse techniques were used to prepare libraries and sequence TCR repertoires, to increase sequencing depth and limit assay-specific biases. Each donor's leukapheresis produced roughly between about 0.85 and 10 billion PBMCs.

Study-level results and caveats: Sampling was restricted to blood, and TCR repertoires in tissues likely differ from the TCR repertoires found in blood. The small number of donors limited the genetic and exposure-history diversity represented. Naive subsets generally had larger estimated clonotype richness than memory subsets did. Across a handful of donors, approximately 5% of naive CD4, approximately 3.5% of naive CD8, 2.3% of memory CD4, and approximately 0.4% of memory CD8 clonotypes were shared. Compared with non-shared clonotypes, clonotypes shared by all four sorted-subset donors had higher generation probabilities. Pairwise subsampling indicated that sequencing depth was expected to affect the degree of clonotype sharing among donors. Rarefaction of sorted-subset datasets indicated incomplete sequencing despite the large sequencing depth.

TCR CDR3 regions were amplified from genomic DNA by multiplex PCR using the deep immunoSEQ assay. For each cell subset, the extracted genomic DNA was distributed evenly across all wells of several immunoSEQ 96-well plates, and each plate served as one replicate. For sorted subsets, each replicate PCR was loaded with about 200 ng genomic DNA, equivalent to 32,000 or so T cell genomes. Purified libraries were measured with a Qubit 3.0 fluorometer, size-checked on a Bioanalyzer 2100, and measured again with the KAPA Library Quantification kit. A separate single-read 150-cycle Illumina NextSeq 550 flow cell was used to sequence each immunoSEQ 96-well plate. As for the authors' bioinformatics: Because the immunoSEQ output included only junctional sequences and no quality scores, the filtering could not be the same as the filtering used for full-length reads. Sequences were annotated with PyIR, a Python wrapper for IgBLAST v1.9, and V/J genes and CDR3 were assigned using IMGT germline references. Reads were filtered out if the reads had weak V/J assignments (E-value above 1e-6), no CDR3, stop codons, out-of-frame junctions, or ambiguous translated residues. V3J clonotypes were defined as sequences sharing an identical inferred V gene, J gene, and CDR3 amino acid sequence. The percentage overlap between two repertoires was calculated by dividing the number of shared unique clonotypes by the size of the smaller repertoire. RTK rarefaction, the Chao1 estimator, and Recon v2.1 estimates of unobserved clonotypes were used to assess repertoire richness. For all TCRbeta clonotypes obtained by the gDNA method from a few donors, generation probabilities were computed with OLGA. TCRdb limited this immuneACCESS table to in-frame rearrangements with V and J called. A share of clones is missing; checked studies link under half to unresolved V genes, and the rest is unexplained. V and J calls and clone size are copied from that table; D and trimming were computed from the DNA. In this sample the table shows fewer than 3 million clones, around 92% of which occur a single time. Around 0.38% of the sample is in the top ten clones.

V loses 5 bases, J loses 6 bases, and the germline ends lie 11 bases apart. The CDR3 numbers 12 residues from cysteine through phenylalanine. Of all the DNA, just the CDR3 is kept, 36 bases in frame from base 1. The germline V gene encodes CDR1 SEHNR and CDR2 FQNEAQ (reference sequence). Details on this clone: There is no known antigen for this receptor. The sample holds no much larger clone one base away, and base qualities are not on file.

The donors were healthy, HIV-negative adults with no recently reported acute infections or vaccinations. Every donor was a Caucasian adult residing in Nashville, Tennessee, USA. CD4+ T cells were enriched through magnetic negative selection, after which naive cells were positively selected on CD45RA and the remaining negative fraction served as the memory subset. Blood was collected by leukapheresis, and PBMCs were isolated by Ficoll-Histopaque density gradient centrifugation and then cryopreserved in liquid nitrogen vapor phase. Analytical flow cytometry was used to check the purity and quantity of every magnetically sorted T cell population. Genomic DNA was isolated from each sorted fraction and quantified by UV absorbance on a Nanodrop 2000c.

The rearranged segments are TRBV7-9 and TRBJ2-7; 5 matching bases give a weak D call of TRBD2. The TCR sequence derives from a man between 18 and 29 years old in good health. Some clones in this sample may be carry-over from other donors' samples. Sequenced material: naive CD4+ T cells from PBMCs. Explained via the paper, the cell subset or site label denotes: CD45RA+ positively selected. CDR3 sequence: CASSHGVGEQYF. The DNA reads as follows: TGTGCCAGCAGCCACGGGGTTGGCGAGCAGTACTTC.